This T cell receptor beta chain was documented in a study of T-cell memory formation after mild COVID-19. Study-level background: Clustering of TCRs was largely donor specific. Study results and caveats: Confirmation was lacking for SARS-CoV-2 specificity of second-wave clones that peaked on day 37.

From germline, CDR1 is LGHNA and CDR2 YNFKEQ. This CDR3 comprises 17 residues. V lost 0 bases and J 8 bases, leaving 20 bases between the germline ends. With respect to this clonotype: Its specificity is not known.

The 5'RACE method, run with constant-segment primers, produced TCR alpha and TCR beta cDNA libraries (carrying sample barcodes and UMIs). TCRdb fed the 5' RACE reads into MiXCR, producing one record per CDR3 protein. The data contain roughly 280,000 distinct CDR3 sequences, less than 9.5% of them singletons. Input material: PBMCs or a T cell subset sorted from them (not recorded which). This sequence was found in a man aged 18 to 30 who had mild COVID-19 (a few samples of this study predate the infection). Cell type and time point are not known. The chain employs TRBV4-2 and TRBJ2-1; D call uncertain. DNA of the CDR3: TGTGCCAGCAGCCAAGAAAGGCTTACCTACGTGGAGTATGAGCAGTTCTTC. Translation gives CASSQERLTYVEYEQFF.